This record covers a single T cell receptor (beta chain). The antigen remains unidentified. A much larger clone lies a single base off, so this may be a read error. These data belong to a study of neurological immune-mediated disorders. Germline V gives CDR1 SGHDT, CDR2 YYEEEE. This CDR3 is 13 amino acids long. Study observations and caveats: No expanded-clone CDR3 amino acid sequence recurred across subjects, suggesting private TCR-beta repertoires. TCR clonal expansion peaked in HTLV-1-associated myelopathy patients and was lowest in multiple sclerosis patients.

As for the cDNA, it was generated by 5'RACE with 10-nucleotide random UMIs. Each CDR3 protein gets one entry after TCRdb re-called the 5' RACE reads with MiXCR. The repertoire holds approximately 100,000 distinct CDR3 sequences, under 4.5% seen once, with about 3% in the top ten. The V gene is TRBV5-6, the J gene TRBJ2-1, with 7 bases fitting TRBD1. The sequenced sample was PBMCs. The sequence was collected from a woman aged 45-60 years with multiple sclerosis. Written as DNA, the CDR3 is TGTGTCAGCAGCCAAGGGACAGTCAATGAGCAGTTCTTC. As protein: CVSSQGTVNEQFF.